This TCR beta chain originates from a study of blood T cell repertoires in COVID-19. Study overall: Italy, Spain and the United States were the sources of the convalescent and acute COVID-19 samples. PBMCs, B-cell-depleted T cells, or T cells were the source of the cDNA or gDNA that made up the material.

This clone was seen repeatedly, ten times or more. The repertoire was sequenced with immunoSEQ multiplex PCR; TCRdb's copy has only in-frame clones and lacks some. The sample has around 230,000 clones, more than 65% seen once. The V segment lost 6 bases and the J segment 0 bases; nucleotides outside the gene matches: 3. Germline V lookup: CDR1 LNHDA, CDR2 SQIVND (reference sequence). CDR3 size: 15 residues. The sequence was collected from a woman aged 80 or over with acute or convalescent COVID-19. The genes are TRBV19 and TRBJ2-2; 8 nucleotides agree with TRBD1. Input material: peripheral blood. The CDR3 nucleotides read TGTGCCAGTAGGAGGACAGGGACGAACACCGGGGAGCTGTTTTTT. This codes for CASRRTGTNTGELFF. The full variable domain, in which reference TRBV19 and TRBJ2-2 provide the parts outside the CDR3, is DGGITQSPKYLFRKEGQNVTLSCEQNLNHDAMYWYRQDPGQGLRLIYYSQIVNDFQKGDIAEGYSVSREKKESFPLTVTSAQKNPTAFYLCASRRTGTNTGELFFGEGSRLTVL.